These 26 T cell receptor beta chains share one sample of origin, sequenced in a study of Tregs in tolerant kidney transplant recipients. Repertoires were generated with immunoSEQ multiplex PCR, while TCRdb's copy carries only in-frame clones and drops some. Of under 80,000 clones listed, 75% to 90% are singletons. Source: Tregs from blood, taken before the transplant. The receptors stem from a human donor who received a combined kidney and bone marrow transplant.

The V and J genes are TRBV28 and TRBJ2-4; TRBD2 matches 8 bases. CDR1 MDHEN and CDR2 SYDVKM come from the germline V gene. With V trimmed by 8 bases and J by 3 bases, 6 bases remained unmatched. The CDR3 extends over 14 amino acids. The CDR3: CASESGSGKNIQYF. CDR3 sequence (DNA): TGTGCCAGCGAGAGCGGGAGTGGCAAAAACATTCAGTACTTC.

Points on this clone: A read error may account for a junction end that differs from germline. The rearrangement links TRBV23-1 to TRBJ2-3; 10 bases are shared with TRBD2. Being an ORF, TRBV23-1 has a function that is uncertain. This CDR3 region has 19 residues. CDR3: CASSESQREGLGRTDTQYF. CDR3 nucleotides: TGCGCCAGCAGTGAATCACAGCGGGAGGGCCTGGGACGCACAGATACGCAGTATTTT.

This clone was detected once. The chain uses TRBV2 and TRBJ1-2, with unresolved D. This CDR3 spans 15 amino acids. V was clipped by 7 bases and J by 2 bases, with 17 bases between them. Per germline, CDR1 SNHLY and CDR2 FYNNEI. In nucleotides, the CDR3 is TGTGCCAGCAACCCCCTGGTCGGGAAGAACTATGGCTACACCTTC. Translating it yields CASNPLVGKNYGYTF. Drawing the rest from reference TRBV2 and TRBJ1-2, the complete variable domain is EPEVTQTPSHQVTQMGQEVILRCVPISNHLYFYWYRQILGQKVEFLVSFYNNEISEKSEIFDDQFSVERPDGSNFTLKIRSTKLEDSAMYFCASNPLVGKNYGYTFGSGTRLTVV.

The chain couples TRBV27 to TRBJ2-1; 14 nucleotides match TRBD2. The CDR3 contains 16 residues. From germline, CDR1 is MNHEY and CDR2 SMNVEV (reference sequence). V lost 4 bases to trimming and J lost 8 bases; unmatched junction nucleotides: 7. CDR3 DNA sequence: TGTGCCAGCAGTTCCCCAGGGACTAGCGGGAGTTATGAGCAGTTCTTC. Translation gives CASSSPGTSGSYEQFF.

This chain links TRBV5-5 with TRBJ2-2; the D gene could be TRBD1 or TRBD2 (5 bases each). V was trimmed by 2 bases and J by 4 bases, leaving 18 bases between them. Germline assignment: CDR1 SGHKS and CDR2 YYEKEE (reference sequence). The CDR3 spans 17 residues. CDR3 nucleotide sequence: TGTGCCAGCAGCTTACGGGACGCTTTAAGGGGCACCGGGGAGCTGTTTTTT. Translation: CASSLRDALRGTGELFF.

The rearrangement joins TRBV5-6 to TRBJ2-3; 7 nucleotides match TRBD2. In germline, CDR1 is SGHDT, CDR2 YYEEEE. Trimming took 4 bases from V and 4 from J; bases not matched to a gene: 6. This CDR3 is built from 14 residues. CDR3 sequence (DNA): TGTGCCAGCAGCCCCGGGACTAAGGCAGATACGCAGTATTTT. Its translation is CASSPGTKADTQYF.

As regards this clone: Other DNA sequences within the sample encode an identical CDR3. The CDR3 sequence is CASSYSRVSYGYTF. CDR3 coding DNA: TGTGCCAGCAGTTATAGCAGGGTATCCTATGGCTACACCTTC. V is TRBV6-5 and J is TRBJ1-2; maybe TRBD1 (5 bases). Trimming took off 3 bases at V and 4 bases at J, with 12 bases between the two ends. This CDR3 is 14 amino acids long. Per germline, CDR1 MNHEY and CDR2 SVGAGI.

The chain couples TRBV11-2 to TRBJ1-3; D unresolved. CDR3 length: 16 amino acids. CDR1 is SGHAT, CDR2 FQNNGV, per germline. V shed 0 bases and J shed 0 bases, with 9 bases lying between them. The CDR3 protein is CASSLDWLGSGNTIYF. CDR3 sequence (DNA): TGTGCCAGCAGCTTAGATTGGTTAGGCTCTGGAAACACCATATATTTT.

The CDR3 here is CASSPQAGNYNEQFF. The CDR3 coding sequence is TGTGCCAGCAGTCCCCAGGCCGGCAACTACAATGAGCAGTTCTTC. This chain joins TRBV2 and TRBJ2-1; D uncertain. This CDR3 contains 15 residues. CDR1 is SNHLY, CDR2 FYNNEI, per germline. Trimming removed 5 bases at V and 3 bases at J, with 14 bases between.

This chain connects TRBV15 to TRBJ2-3; TRBD1 or TRBD2 may be the D gene (5 bases each). V gave up 0 bases and J gave up 6 bases, with 13 bases separating them. The CDR3 extends over 15 amino acids. The germline CDR1 and CDR2 sequences are LNHNV and YYDKDF (reference sequence). The CDR3 sequence is CATSRDGLGADTQYF. CDR3 in DNA: TGTGCCACCAGCAGAGATGGGCTCGGGGCGGATACGCAGTATTTT.

The rearrangement joins TRBV2 to TRBJ2-1, with 9 positions matching TRBD2. The V and J ends lost 7 bases and 8 bases, in that order; junction bases with no gene match: 18. Per the germline V gene, CDR1 is SNHLY and CDR2 is FYNNEI. The CDR3 length is 17 residues. The CDR3 protein is CASTLPLLAGLVDEQFF. CDR3 DNA: TGTGCCAGCACCCTCCCCTTACTAGCGGGCCTGGTCGATGAGCAGTTCTTC. Full variable domain (missing parts from reference TRBV2 and TRBJ2-1): EPEVTQTPSHQVTQMGQEVILRCVPISNHLYFYWYRQILGQKVEFLVSFYNNEISEKSEIFDDQFSVERPDGSNFTLKIRSTKLEDSAMYFCASTLPLLAGLVDEQFFGPGTRLTVL.

The chain uses TRBV5-1 and TRBJ2-5; TRBD2 agrees at 8 bases. The tail of the sequence fits TRBJ2-7 better, so the J call may be wrong. The CDR3 length is 17 residues. CDR1 SGHRS and CDR2 YFSETQ come from the germline V gene. CDR3 in amino acids: CASSLGLAGRSSYEQYF. The CDR3, as DNA: TGCGCCAGCAGCTTGGGGTTAGCGGGGAGGAGCTCCTACGAGCAGTACTTC.

The chain combines TRBV5-1 with TRBJ2-3; the D is unclear. The CDR3 loop spans 15 amino acids. Trimming shortened V by 5 bases and J by 4 bases, and 17 bases separated the two germline ends. Germline V gene data show CDR1 as SGHRS and CDR2 as YFSETQ. In nucleotides, the CDR3 is TGCGCCAGCAGTTTTGGCCCGGAATCGGCAGATACGCAGTATTTT. It specifies CASSFGPESADTQYF. Using reference TRBV5-1 and TRBJ2-3 for the parts outside the CDR3, the full variable domain is KAGVTQTPRYLIKTRGQQVTLSCSPISGHRSVSWYQQTPGQGLQFLFEYFSETQRNKGNFPGRFSGRQFSNSRSEMNVSTLELGDSALYLCASSFGPESADTQYFGPGTRLTVL.

This sequence joins TRBV19 and TRBJ2-1, with D perhaps matching TRBD1 or TRBD2 (6 bases each). Per the germline V gene, CDR1 is LNHDA and CDR2 is SQIVND (reference sequence). This CDR3 region has 13 residues. The ends were cut back, 5 bases at V and 8 bases at J, with 13 bases in the middle. Written as DNA, the CDR3 is TGTGCCAGTAGTGTAACCGGGGGCGATGAGCAGTTCTTC. Encoded protein: CASSVTGGDEQFF.

The V and J genes are TRBV6-1 and TRBJ2-1, with 8 bases identical to TRBD2. Germline V gene lookup returns CDR1 MNHNS and CDR2 SASEGT. This CDR3 contains 14 residues. V was pared by 8 bases and J by 0 bases, with 3 bases of the junction left unmatched. The chain's CDR3 is CASERGSSYNEQFF. The CDR3 region has the DNA TGTGCCAGCGAGCGGGGGAGCTCCTACAATGAGCAGTTCTTC.

This clone was counted once. The V gene is TRBV5-4, the J gene TRBJ2-6, with D perhaps TRBD1 or TRBD2 (5 bases each). Germline lookup yields CDR1 SGHNT and CDR2 YYREEE (reference sequence). This CDR3 region has 15 residues. The V end lost 9 bases, the J end lost 0 bases, and 13 bases lay between the germline ends. CDR3 in amino acids: CATLRGSSGANVLTF. Written as DNA, the CDR3 is TGTGCCACCCTTCGGGGCAGCTCTGGGGCCAACGTCCTGACTTTC.

The chain links TRBV5-4 to TRBJ1-2, with D possibly TRBD1 on 5 matching bases. V lost 4 bases, J lost 7 bases, and 17 bases lay in between. The CDR3 contains 14 residues. Germline V lookup: CDR1 SGHNT, CDR2 YYREEE (reference sequence). The CDR3 spells CASSSPPGGLGYTF. The CDR3 region has the DNA TGTGCCAGCAGCAGCCCGCCGGGGGGACTTGGCTACACCTTC.

The CDR3 loop reads CASSSGQGSLEQYF. CDR3 sequence (DNA): TGTGCCAGCAGCTCCGGACAGGGCTCACTCGAGCAGTACTTC. The rearrangement uses TRBV27 and TRBJ2-7; TRBD1 agrees at 8 bases. In germline, CDR1 is MNHEY, CDR2 SMNVEV (reference sequence). This CDR3 spans 14 amino acids. V lost 6 bases, J lost 6 bases, and 10 bases stayed unmatched.

Relative to its sample, this clone is medium-sized. This sequence joins TRBV5-1 and TRBJ2-2; D is uncertain. Trimming took 3 bases from V and 6 from J, leaving 6 bases between them. Germline loops: CDR1 SGHRS, CDR2 YFSETQ. The CDR3 is 12 amino acids. The CDR3 bases are TGCGCCAGCAGCTCGGTCGCCGGGGAGCTGTTTTTT. Translating it yields CASSSVAGELFF.

As to this clone: An end of the junction differs from the germline gene, which may be a read error. This sequence joins TRBV7-9 and TRBJ2-7; TRBD2 matches 9 bases. Germline V gene data show CDR1 as SEHNR and CDR2 as FQNEAQ (reference sequence). The CDR3 is 16 amino acids. The CDR3 sequence: CASGLGLAGSSYEQYF. The DNA for the CDR3 is TGTGCCAGCGGCTTAGGTCTAGCGGGGAGCTCCTACGAGCAGTACTTC.

The chain joins TRBV4-3 to TRBJ2-5, with TRBD2 matching over 8 bases. Judging by the DNA end, TRBJ2-7 fits better; the J call may be wrong. The CDR3 spans 16 residues. Per the germline V gene, CDR1 is LGHNA and CDR2 is YSLEER. The DNA for the CDR3 is TGCGCCAGCAGCCGAGAGAGCAGCGGGAGCTTCAACGAGCAGTACTTC. It specifies CASSRESSGSFNEQYF.

The gene calls are TRBV27 and TRBJ1-2; TRBD1 aligns across 8 bases. CDR1 is MNHEY, CDR2 SMNVEV, per germline (reference sequence). The CDR3 consists of 17 residues. Trimming at V came to 11 bases and at J to 0 bases, leaving 17 bases not matched to a gene. The CDR3 DNA follows: TGTGCCCTCAATAACCGCCAGGGGGCTTCGGCTAACTATGGCTACACCTTC. Translating it yields CALNNRQGASANYGYTF.

The chain employs TRBV7-2 and TRBJ1-2; possibly TRBD1 for D (5 bases). V shed 5 bases and J shed 1 base, with 17 bases lying between them. The CDR3 is 16 amino acids. Looked up from germline, CDR1 is SGHTA and CDR2 is FQGNSA. The CDR3 sequence is CASSPETVFLNYGYTF. The CDR3 coding sequence is TGTGCCAGCAGCCCAGAGACAGTCTTCCTTAACTATGGCTACACCTTC.

The DNA for the CDR3 is TGTGCCAGCAGCTCCGGGACAGGTATGAGTCAGCCCCAGCATTTT. This gives the protein CASSSGTGMSQPQHF. The chain uses TRBV5-4 and TRBJ1-5; 8 nucleotides align to TRBD1. This CDR3 contains 15 residues. Germline V gives CDR1 SGHNT, CDR2 YYREEE (reference sequence). V was pared by 3 bases and J by 6 bases, with 8 bases of the junction left unmatched.

This rearrangement joins TRBV15 to TRBJ1-2, with TRBD1 identical over 9 bases. Trimming removed 0 bases from V and 6 bases from J; junction bases left unmatched: 14. Per germline, CDR1 LNHNV and CDR2 YYDKDF (reference sequence). CDR3 length equals 18 residues. CDR3 nucleotide sequence: TGTGCCACCAGCAGAGATAGGTTAGATATGGGACAGGGAGATGGCTACACCTTC. As protein: CATSRDRLDMGQGDGYTF.

As concerns this clone: Distinct nucleotide sequences in the sample also encode this CDR3. The chain combines TRBV6-6 with TRBJ1-3, with D possibly TRBD1 on 5 matching bases. Germline CDR1 is MNHNY and CDR2 is SVGAGI (reference sequence). V shed 6 bases and J shed 4 bases, with 16 bases lying between them. This CDR3 comprises 15 residues. The CDR3 loop reads CASRREGNRGNTIYF. Written as DNA, the CDR3 is TGTGCCAGCAGACGGGAGGGGAATCGCGGAAACACCATATATTTT.